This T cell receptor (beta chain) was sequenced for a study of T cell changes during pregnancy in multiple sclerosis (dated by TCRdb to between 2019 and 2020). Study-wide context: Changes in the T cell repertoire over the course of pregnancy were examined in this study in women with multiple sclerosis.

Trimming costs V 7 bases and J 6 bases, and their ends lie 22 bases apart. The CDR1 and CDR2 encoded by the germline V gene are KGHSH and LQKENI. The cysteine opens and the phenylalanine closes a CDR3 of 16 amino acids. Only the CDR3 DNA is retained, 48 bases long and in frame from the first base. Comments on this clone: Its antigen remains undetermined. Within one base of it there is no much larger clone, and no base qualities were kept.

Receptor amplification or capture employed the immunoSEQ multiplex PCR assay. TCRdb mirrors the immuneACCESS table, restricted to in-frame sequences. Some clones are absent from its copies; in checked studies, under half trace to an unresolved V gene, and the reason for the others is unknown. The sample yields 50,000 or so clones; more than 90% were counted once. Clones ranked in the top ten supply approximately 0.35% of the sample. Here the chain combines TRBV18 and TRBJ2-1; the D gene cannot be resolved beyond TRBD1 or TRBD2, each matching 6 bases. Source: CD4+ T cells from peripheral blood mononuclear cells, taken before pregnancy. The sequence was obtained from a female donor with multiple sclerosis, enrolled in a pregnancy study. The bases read TGTGCCAGCTTATCACCGGGGGCAACCCGGGGCAATGAGCAGTTCTTC. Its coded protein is CASLSPGATRGNEQFF. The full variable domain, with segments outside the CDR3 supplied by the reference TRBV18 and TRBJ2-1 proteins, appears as NAGVMQNPRHLVRRRGQEARLRCSPMKGHSHVYWYRQLPEEGLKFMVYLQKENIIDESGMPKERFSAEFPKEGPSILRIQQVVRGDSAAYFCASLSPGATRGNEQFFGPGTRLTVL.